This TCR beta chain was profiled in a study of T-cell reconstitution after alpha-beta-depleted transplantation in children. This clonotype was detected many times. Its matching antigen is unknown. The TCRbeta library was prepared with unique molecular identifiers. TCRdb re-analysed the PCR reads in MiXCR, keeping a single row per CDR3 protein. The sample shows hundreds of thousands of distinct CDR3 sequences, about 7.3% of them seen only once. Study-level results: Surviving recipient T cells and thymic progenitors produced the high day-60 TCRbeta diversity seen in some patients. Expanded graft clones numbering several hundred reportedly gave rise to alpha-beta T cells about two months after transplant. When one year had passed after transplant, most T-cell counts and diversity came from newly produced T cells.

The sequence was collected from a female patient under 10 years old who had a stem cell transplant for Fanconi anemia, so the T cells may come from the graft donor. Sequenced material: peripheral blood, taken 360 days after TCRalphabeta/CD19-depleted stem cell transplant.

CDR3 coding DNA: TGTGCCAGCACCCCCTCTTCGGCAGGGGAAAATTCACCCCTCCACTTT. Translating gives CASTPSSAGENSPLHF. The chain joins TRBV6-1 to TRBJ1-6, with D perhaps matching TRBD1 (6 bases). V was clipped by 7 bases and J by 7 bases, with 20 bases between them. Germline CDR1 and CDR2: MNHNS and SASEGT. The length of the CDR3 is 16 residues.